The 26 T cell receptor beta chains in this list originate from one sample, sequenced in a study of T cells in Graves' hyperthyroidism and ophthalmopathy. It was RNA transcripts that yielded the amplified TCR beta CDR3 regions. HTBI primers were employed in a first-round RT-PCR of the TCR CDR3. MiXCR, run by TCRdb on the multiplex PCR reads, gives a single entry per CDR3 protein. The data contain about 420,000 distinct CDR3 sequences, around 15% of them singletons. The sample taken for sequencing was blood. These receptors were taken from a woman younger than 30 with Graves' hyperthyroidism.

This clonotype occurred many times. The rearrangement uses TRBV7-2 and TRBJ2-1, with 7 bases lining up with TRBD1. V dropped 5 bases and J dropped 7; count of bases not matched to a gene: 14. In germline, CDR1 is SGHTA, CDR2 FQGNSA. The CDR3 extends over 16 amino acids. The DNA for the CDR3 is TGTGCCAGCAGCCCACCGCCCGGGACAGTTGATAATGAGCAGTTCTTC. It encodes CASSPPPGTVDNEQFF.

This clonotype occurred many times. The CDR3 sequence is CATSDRLAHEQYF. CDR3 sequence (DNA): TGTGCCACCAGTGATCGACTAGCCCACGAGCAGTACTTC. The chain has TRBV24-1 and TRBJ2-7; 7 bases agree with TRBD2. Germline V gives CDR1 KGHDR, CDR2 SFDVKD. The CDR3 has 13 residues. With V trimmed by 3 bases and J by 5 bases, 3 bases remained unmatched.

This clonotype was observed many times. The chain employs TRBV13 and TRBJ1-1, with D maybe TRBD1 (5 bases). CDR3 size: 12 residues. Germline lookup yields CDR1 PRHDT and CDR2 FYEKMQ (reference sequence). Trimming shortened V by 6 bases and J by 11 bases, and 16 bases separated the two germline ends. DNA of the CDR3: TGTGCCAGCAGTCGGGGGGTCGGTGCGGCTTTCTTT. It encodes CASSRGVGAAFF.

The table lists this clonotype with a few counts. The V call is TRBV20-1, the J call TRBJ1-1, with 7 bases lining up with TRBD1. The CDR3 sequence is 13 residues long. From germline, CDR1 is DFQATT and CDR2 SNEGSKA (reference sequence). The trim removed 5 bases at V and 10 bases at J, leaving 13 bases unmatched. For the CDR3, the DNA is TGCAGTGCTCATCAAACGACAGGGATTGGAGCTTTCTTT. It is translated as CSAHQTTGIGAFF.

This clonotype has ten or more counts. The V gene is TRBV7-2, the J gene TRBJ2-3; TRBD2 aligns across 13 bases. The CDR3 is 20 amino acids. CDR1 SGHTA and CDR2 FQGNSA come from the germline V gene. The ends lost 0 bases at V and 1 base at J; junction bases unmatched: 10. The CDR3 DNA reads TGTGCCAGCAGCTTAGCGGGACTAGCGGGATCACATTACCGCACAGATACGCAGTATTTT. It specifies CASSLAGLAGSHYRTDTQYF.

There are many counts of this clonotype. The chain carries TRBV5-1 and TRBJ2-7; possibly TRBD1 for D (6 bases). V lost 4 bases and J lost 5, with 16 bases in between. Germline values: CDR1 SGHRS, CDR2 YFSETQ. The CDR3 spans 14 residues. The CDR3 reads CASSEGTPPHEQYF. The CDR3 coding sequence is TGCGCCAGCAGCGAGGGGACACCTCCCCACGAGCAGTACTTC.

This clonotype was seen many times. The rearrangement joins TRBV27 to TRBJ1-1, with D unresolved. The CDR3 length is 13 residues. The V gene lost 8 bases and the J gene lost 1 base, with 11 bases spanning the gap. Germline V gene lookup returns CDR1 MNHEY and CDR2 SMNVEV (reference sequence). This CDR3 is CASQYGWNTEAFF. In nucleotides, the CDR3 is TGTGCCAGCCAATACGGGTGGAACACTGAAGCTTTCTTT.

V gene TRBV29-1 combines with J gene TRBJ2-1, with D possibly called TRBD1 or TRBD2 (5 bases each). Germline V gives CDR1 SQVTM, CDR2 ANQGSEA. V lost 5 bases to trimming and J lost 6 bases, with 11 bases between them. This CDR3 is built from 12 residues. CDR3: CSVRRDLNEQFF. The CDR3 bases are TGCAGCGTTCGCCGGGACCTCAATGAGCAGTTCTTC.

This clonotype came up once. The chain joins TRBV5-1 to TRBJ1-3; 7 nucleotides agree with TRBD1. Germline V gene lookup returns CDR1 SGHRS and CDR2 YFSETQ. J lost 7 bases, V lost 2 bases, and 15 bases had no gene match. The CDR3 runs 17 residues. The CDR3 is CASSFTGQPNRMNTIYF. The DNA of the CDR3 is TGCGCCAGCAGCTTCACGGGACAGCCTAACCGGATGAACACCATATATTTT.

The rearrangement links TRBV20-1 to TRBJ1-1; 7 bases fit TRBD1. The CDR3 totals 15 residues. V lost 6 bases, J lost 1 base, and 11 bases stayed unmatched. In germline, CDR1 is DFQATT, CDR2 SNEGSKA (reference sequence). In DNA, the CDR3 is TGCAGTGCCAGTAACCCCCAGGGGGGGAACACTGAAGCTTTCTTT. This sequence encodes CSASNPQGGNTEAFF.

The V call is TRBV7-8, the J call TRBJ2-5, with D perhaps matching TRBD2 (6 bases). Germline CDR1 SGHVS, CDR2 FQNEAQ. V was shortened by 3 bases and J by 5 bases, with 10 bases between the two germline ends. The CDR3 length is 13 residues. This CDR3 reads CASSFVGGETQYF. The CDR3 DNA reads as TGTGCCAGCAGCTTTGTGGGAGGTGAGACCCAGTACTTC. Together with reference TRBV7-8 and TRBJ2-5, the CDR3 gives the full variable domain: GAGVSQSPRYKVAKRGQDVALRCDPISGHVSLFWYQQALGQGPEFLTYFQNEAQLDKSGLPSDRFFAERPEGSVSTLKIQRTQQEDSAVYLCASSFVGGETQYFGPGTRLLVL.

This clonotype was detected ten times or more. V and J are TRBV5-1 and TRBJ2-7, with D possibly being TRBD1 (6 bases). Between the trimmed V and J ends, which lost 0 bases and 6 bases, there was a span of 16 bases. The germline V gene has CDR1 SGHRS and CDR2 YFSETQ. CDR3 length: 15 amino acids. CDR3 DNA sequence: TGCGCCAGCAGCTTGGACCAGGCGACAGGATCCGAGCAGTACTTC. Its translation: CASSLDQATGSEQYF.

The sample holds one count of this clonotype. A read error may account for a junction end that differs from germline. The CDR3 sequence: CASSQGSYNEQLF. The CDR3 nucleotides read TGCGCCAGCAGCCAGGGGTCCTACAATGAGCAGCTCTTC. This chain links TRBV5-1 with TRBJ2-1; a weak D match, TRBD1 (6 bases). The CDR3 has 13 residues. The germline V gene has CDR1 SGHRS and CDR2 YFSETQ.

This clonotype was observed many times. The chain employs TRBV6-2 or TRBV6-3 and TRBJ2-3, with 8 bases fitting TRBD2. The length of the CDR3 is 13 residues. Germline loops: CDR1 MNHEY, CDR2 SVGEGT. V shed 4 bases, J shed 8 bases, and the junction held 5 bases outside the gene matches. Here the CDR3 DNA reads TGTGCCAGCAGTTTGGCGGGAGGTGTTACGCAGTATTTT. Its translation is CASSLAGGVTQYF.

This clonotype was seen repeatedly, ten times or more. The rearrangement joins TRBV9 to TRBJ2-2; D might be TRBD1 or TRBD2, each matching 5 bases. The CDR3 has 15 amino acids. Germline CDR1 and CDR2: SGDLS and YYNGEE. V was clipped by 0 bases and J by 0 bases, with 6 bases between them. CDR3 sequence reads: CASSVVGANTGELFF. The CDR3 DNA reads TGTGCCAGCAGCGTAGTGGGGGCGAACACCGGGGAGCTGTTTTTT.

This clonotype was observed at least ten times. Possible read error: a much larger clone is one base away. The CDR3 bases are TGTGCCAGCAGCGTAGTAGTGAACACTGAAGCTTTCTTT. Encoded protein: CASSVVVNTEAFF. The chain couples TRBV9 to TRBJ1-1; unclear D gene. Germline CDR1 is SGDLS and CDR2 is YYNGEE. The V end lost 0 bases, the J end lost 0 bases, and 3 bases lay between the germline ends. The CDR3 is 13 residues long.

Concerning this clonotype: An end of the junction does not agree with germline; a read error may underlie this. The rearrangement uses TRBV6-1 and TRBJ1-2; TRBD1 matches 7 bases. The germline V gene has CDR1 MNHNS and CDR2 SASEGT. CDR3 length: 15 amino acids. CDR3 amino acids: CASGEQGSISYGYTF. CDR3 in DNA: TGTGCCAGCGGTGAACAGGGGTCTATTAGCTATGGCTACACCTTC.

The rearrangement links TRBV30 to TRBJ2-1; 15 positions match TRBD2. This CDR3 has 17 residues. The trim removed 3 bases at V and 4 bases at J, leaving 7 bases unmatched. The germline V gene has CDR1 GTSNPN and CDR2 SVGIG (reference sequence). The CDR3 DNA follows: TGTGCCTGGAGCGGATCCGGGACTAGCGGGAGGTACAATGAGCAGTTCTTC. This encodes CAWSGSGTSGRYNEQFF.

This clonotype was counted at least ten times. This chain links TRBV2 with TRBJ1-1, with D unresolved. CDR3 length: 15 amino acids. V was shortened by 3 bases and J by 1 base, with 12 bases between the two germline ends. Germline V CDR1 and CDR2: SNHLY, FYNNEI. CDR3 coding DNA: TGTGCCAGCAGTGACTTTATACAAGAGAACACTGAAGCTTTCTTT. Encoded protein: CASSDFIQENTEAFF.

The CDR3 coding sequence is TGTGCCAGCAGTTCAAGCGGGATCCTCTACAATGAGCAGTTCTTC. Its translation: CASSSSGILYNEQFF. J is TRBJ2-1 and V is TRBV7-9; TRBD2 matches at 7 bases. Germline V gene data show CDR1 as SEHNR and CDR2 as FQNEAQ (reference sequence). This CDR3 spans 15 amino acids. J was trimmed by 3 bases and V by 6 bases; bases with no gene match: 8.

This clonotype was observed at least ten times. J is TRBJ2-1 and V is TRBV28, with 9 positions matching TRBD1. Per germline, CDR1 MDHEN and CDR2 SYDVKM. The junction had 10 bases not matched to a gene; V was cut back by 6 bases and J by 1 base. The CDR3 length is 17 residues. The CDR3 protein is CASSASRGQGSYNEQFF. The CDR3 DNA reads TGTGCCAGCAGCGCCTCTAGGGGACAGGGATCCTACAATGAGCAGTTCTTC.

This clonotype occurred many times. The chain joins TRBV20-1 to TRBJ1-1; no clear D gene. Germline CDR1 and CDR2: DFQATT and SNEGSKA (reference sequence). This CDR3 region has 13 residues. V lost 6 bases and J 1 base, leaving 12 bases between the germline ends. CDR3 protein: CSATLLSNTEAFF. CDR3 nucleotide sequence: TGCAGTGCAACGCTACTCTCGAACACTGAAGCTTTCTTT.

The chain has TRBV27 and TRBJ1-5; TRBD1 aligns across 7 bases. The CDR3 has 15 amino acids. Germline-derived CDR1 and CDR2 are MNHEY and SMNVEV (reference sequence). V gave up 8 bases and J gave up 3 bases; unmatched junction bases: 10. CDR3 protein: CASRARGGANQPQHF. As DNA, the CDR3 is TGTGCCAGCCGAGCCAGGGGGGGAGCCAATCAGCCCCAGCATTTT.

As regards this clonotype: A much larger clone differs from this one at a single base, so this may be a read error. The V and J genes are TRBV28 and TRBJ1-3, with D unclear. Germline lookup yields CDR1 MDHEN and CDR2 SYDVKM. This CDR3 has 15 residues. CDR3 sequence: CASSWSRIPGSTIYF. DNA of the CDR3: TGTGCCAGCAGCTGGAGTCGAATCCCTGGAAGCACCATATATTTT.

This clonotype was picked up many times. The chain couples TRBV20-1 to TRBJ2-1; 7 nucleotides match TRBD1. The ends lost 6 bases at V and 3 bases at J; junction bases unmatched: 5. CDR1 DFQATT and CDR2 SNEGSKA come from the germline V gene (reference sequence). The CDR3 is made up of 13 amino acids. CDR3 sequence: CSAPRGNYNEQFF. The CDR3 region has the DNA TGCAGTGCCCCCAGGGGGAACTACAATGAGCAGTTCTTC.

This clonotype was seen more than once but under ten times. The CDR3 reads CARQLSGTLTGELFF. In DNA, the CDR3 is TGTGCCCGCCAACTCTCCGGGACACTCACCGGGGAGCTGTTTTTT. This chain uses TRBV30 with TRBJ2-2, with D possibly matching TRBD1 (6 bases). The germline CDR1 and CDR2 sequences are GTSNPN and SVGIG (reference sequence). This CDR3 spans 15 amino acids. The V end lost 8 bases, the J end lost 4 bases, and 20 bases lay between the germline ends.